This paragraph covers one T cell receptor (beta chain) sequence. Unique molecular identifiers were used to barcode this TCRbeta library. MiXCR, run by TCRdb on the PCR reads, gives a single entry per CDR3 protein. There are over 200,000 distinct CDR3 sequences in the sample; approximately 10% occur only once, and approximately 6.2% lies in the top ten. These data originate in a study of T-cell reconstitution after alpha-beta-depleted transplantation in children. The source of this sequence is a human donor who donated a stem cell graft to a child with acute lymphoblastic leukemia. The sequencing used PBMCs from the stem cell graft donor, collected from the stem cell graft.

The DNA for the CDR3 is TGTGCCAGCACGGCGGACGGACAGAATTCACCCCTCCACTTT. This encodes CASTADGQNSPLHF. The V gene is TRBV2, the J gene TRBJ1-6; tentatively, D is TRBD1 (6 bases). V lost 7 bases and J lost 7, with 14 bases in between. This CDR3 has 14 residues. Germline CDR1 and CDR2: SNHLY and FYNNEI. Full variable domain (remainder filled in from reference TRBV2 and TRBJ1-6): EPEVTQTPSHQVTQMGQEVILRCVPISNHLYFYWYRQILGQKVEFLVSFYNNEISEKSEIFDDQFSVERPDGSNFTLKIRSTKLEDSAMYFCASTADGQNSPLHFGNGTRLTVT.